This T cell receptor beta chain is from a study of naive and memory T cell subsets. This CDR3 spans 11 amino acids. V was shortened by 8 bases and J by 9 bases, with 11 bases between the two germline ends. Germline V gives CDR1 LGHDT, CDR2 YNNKEL (reference sequence). An equimolar mix of two oligonucleotides served as the beta constant-region primer for TRBC1 and TRBC2. TCRdb processed the UMI-ligation and nested PCR reads anew with MiXCR; each CDR3 protein has one entry. The sample lists under 150,000 distinct CDR3 sequences; 17% were seen once. This clonotype was counted a few times. This clonotype was obtained from a human donor in good health. The rearrangement uses TRBV3-1 and TRBJ2-1, with D possibly being TRBD2 (5 bases). What was sequenced was naive CD4+ T cells from blood. The CDR3 region is CASVWESEQFF. CDR3 DNA: TGTGCCAGCGTCTGGGAGAGTGAGCAGTTCTTC.